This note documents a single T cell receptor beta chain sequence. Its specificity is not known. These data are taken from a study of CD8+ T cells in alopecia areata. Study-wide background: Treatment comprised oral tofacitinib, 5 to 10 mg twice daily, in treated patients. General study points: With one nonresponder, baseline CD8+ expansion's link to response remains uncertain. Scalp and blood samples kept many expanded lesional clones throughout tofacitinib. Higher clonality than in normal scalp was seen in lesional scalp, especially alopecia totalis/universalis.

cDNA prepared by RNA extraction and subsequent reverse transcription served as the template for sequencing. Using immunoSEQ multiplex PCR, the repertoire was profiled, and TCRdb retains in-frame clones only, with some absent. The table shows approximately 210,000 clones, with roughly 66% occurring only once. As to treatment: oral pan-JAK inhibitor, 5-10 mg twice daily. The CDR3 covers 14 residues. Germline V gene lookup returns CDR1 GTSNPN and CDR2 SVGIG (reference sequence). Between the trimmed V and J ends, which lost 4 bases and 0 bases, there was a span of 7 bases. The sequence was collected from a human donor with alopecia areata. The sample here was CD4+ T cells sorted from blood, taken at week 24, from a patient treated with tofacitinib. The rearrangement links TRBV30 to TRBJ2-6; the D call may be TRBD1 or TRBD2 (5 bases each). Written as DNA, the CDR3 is TGTGCCTGGACAGGGAGCTCTGGGGCCAACGTCCTGACTTTC. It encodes CAWTGSSGANVLTF.